This TCR beta chain was sequenced during a study of shared clonotypes between healthy human individuals. Points from the study as a whole: The authors expected sequencing depth to affect clonotype sharing among donors.

About this clone: The target antigen is unknown.

Data came from immunoSEQ multiplex PCR; TCRdb stores just in-frame clones and leaves some out. The data contain under 2.5 million clones, roughly 90% of them singletons. The split of CD4+ cells yielded CD45RA+ naive and CD45RA-negative memory subsets. The ends were cut back, 3 bases at V and 0 bases at J, with 11 bases in the middle. Germline V gene sequence: CDR1 SGHVS, CDR2 FQNEAQ. The CDR3 extends over 15 amino acids. The receptor was derived from a man between 18 and 35 years old in good health. Some clones in this sample may be carry-over from other donors' samples. The sequenced sample consisted of naive CD4+ T cells from PBMCs. Subset indicated: CD45RA+ positively selected. The chain is built from TRBV7-8 and TRBJ1-1, with D possibly TRBD1 on 6 matching bases. CDR3 residues: CASSFLGGLNTEAFF. The CDR3 DNA is TGTGCCAGCAGCTTTCTTGGGGGGCTGAACACTGAAGCTTTCTTT.